Listed here are 32 T cell receptor beta chains from one sample, sequenced in a study of spatial heterogeneity in lung cancer. TCRdb called the 5' RACE reads again in MiXCR, with one record for every CDR3 protein. The repertoire holds around 24,000 distinct CDR3 sequences, just under 7% seen once, with about 13% in the top ten. Time point in this sample: sample taken at primary tumor resection. Whole RNA obtained from tumor, nontumor lung or frozen PBMC underwent sequencing without sorting. Sequenced here: PBMCs, sampled at surgery. The receptor source for this set is a male donor with early-stage non-small cell lung cancer.

This clonotype was counted many times. The CDR3 region has the DNA TGTGCCAGCAGTTTAAAAGGTTCGGGACTCCAGAACACCGGGGAGCTGTTTTTT. This sequence encodes CASSLKGSGLQNTGELFF. The rearrangement joins TRBV12-3 or TRBV12-4 to TRBJ2-2, with D possibly TRBD2 on 6 matching bases. V gave up 2 bases and J gave up 1 base, with 17 bases separating them. The CDR3 contains 18 residues.

The chain has TRBV12-3 or TRBV12-4 and TRBJ2-2; maybe TRBD2 (5 bases). The CDR3 covers 16 residues. V lost 3 bases to trimming and J lost 1 base, with 12 bases between them. CDR3 sequence reads: CASSFNGLMNTGELFF. CDR3 DNA sequence: TGTGCCAGCAGTTTCAACGGACTTATGAACACCGGGGAGCTGTTTTTT.

This clonotype was seen ten or more times. The chain has TRBV2 and TRBJ1-1; D gene uncertain. The CDR3 is 13 amino acids. CDR1 and CDR2 (germline): SNHLY, FYNNEI. The V and J ends lost 4 bases and 0 bases respectively, with 6 bases between them. CDR3 loop: CASSGSMNTEAFF. The CDR3 DNA is TGTGCCAGCAGTGGTAGTATGAACACTGAAGCTTTCTTT.

This clonotype was recorded at least ten times. The J gene is TRBJ1-1, the V gene TRBV7-9, with D unresolved. The CDR3 has 13 amino acids. Germline V gives CDR1 SEHNR, CDR2 FQNEAQ (reference sequence). Trimming shortened V by 3 bases and J by 4 bases, and 9 bases separated the two germline ends. CDR3 bases: TGTGCCAGCAGCTTCCCGGCGAGCACTGAAGCTTTCTTT. Its protein is CASSFPASTEAFF. The full variable domain, its missing parts supplied by reference TRBV7-9 and TRBJ1-1, is DTGVSQNPRHKITKRGQNVTFRCDPISEHNRLYWYRQTLGQGPEFLTYFQNEAQLEKSRLLSDRFSAERPKGSFSTLEIQRTEQGDSAMYLCASSFPASTEAFFGQGTRLTVV.

This clonotype has at least ten counts. The chain has TRBV2 and TRBJ2-1, with 8 bases fitting TRBD1. Germline assignment: CDR1 SNHLY and CDR2 FYNNEI. The CDR3 is 15 residues long. V lost 4 bases, J lost 8 bases, and 10 bases stayed unmatched. CDR3 sequence: CASSVGTGQVDEQFF. In DNA form, the CDR3 reads TGTGCCAGCAGTGTAGGGACAGGTCAAGTAGATGAGCAGTTCTTC.

In this sample, this clonotype turned up many times. The chain carries TRBV28 and TRBJ2-1, with D possibly being TRBD1 (6 bases). In germline, CDR1 is MDHEN, CDR2 SYDVKM. CDR3 length: 15 amino acids. Trimming left V 3 bases short and J 0 bases short, with 9 bases between. CDR3 DNA: TGTGCCAGCAGTTTTGGGACAATCTCCTACAATGAGCAGTTCTTC. Translation gives CASSFGTISYNEQFF.

At least ten counts were recorded for this clonotype. V and J are TRBV24-1 and TRBJ2-5, with D perhaps matching TRBD2 (6 bases). The length of the CDR3 is 13 residues. Germline CDR1 KGHDR, CDR2 SFDVKD. Trimming removed 5 bases at V and 2 bases at J, with 8 bases between. The CDR3 reads CATSGGAQETQYF. The CDR3 DNA sequence: TGTGCCACCAGTGGCGGGGCTCAAGAGACCCAGTACTTC.

The V call is TRBV7-2, the J call TRBJ1-3; no reliable D call. Trimming pared 0 bases from V and 0 bases from J, leaving 9 bases between. The length of the CDR3 is 16 residues. CDR1 is SGHTA and CDR2 is FQGNSA in the germline V gene. CDR3 in amino acids: CASSLAVVPSGNTIYF. The CDR3 DNA follows: TGTGCCAGCAGCTTAGCGGTAGTCCCCTCTGGAAACACCATATATTTT.

The rearrangement joins TRBV12-3 or TRBV12-4 to TRBJ2-3; D is ambiguous. V was cut by 7 bases and J by 0 bases, with 8 bases left in between. The CDR3 is 13 residues long. The DNA of the CDR3 is TGTGCCAGCACGGGCTCAAGCACAGATACGCAGTATTTT. This sequence encodes CASTGSSTDTQYF.

The V and J genes are TRBV10-2 and TRBJ2-2; 8 positions match TRBD1. Germline assignment: CDR1 WSHSY and CDR2 SAAADI. Trimming at V came to 6 bases and at J to 3 bases, leaving 3 bases not matched to a gene. This CDR3 has 14 residues. CDR3 in amino acids: CASRETGDTGELFF. Written as DNA, the CDR3 is TGCGCCAGCAGAGAGACAGGGGACACCGGGGAGCTGTTTTTT.

This clonotype was counted many times. Here the CDR3 reads CASSDLGQSWLWELFF. The DNA for the CDR3 is TGTGCCAGCAGTGACCTTGGACAGAGCTGGCTCTGGGAGCTGTTTTTT. The chain couples TRBV6-1 to TRBJ2-2; tentatively, D is TRBD1 (6 bases). The length of the CDR3 is 16 residues. The germline V gene has CDR1 MNHNS and CDR2 SASEGT. Trimming cost V 3 bases and J 9 bases, with 20 bases left between them.

This clonotype was counted ten times or more. The chain recombines TRBV12-5 with TRBJ2-1; D gene uncertain. Germline values: CDR1 LGHNT, CDR2 FRNRAP. The CDR3 extends over 12 amino acids. Trimming cost V 1 base and J 9 bases, with 7 bases left between them. The CDR3: CASGLELREQFF. The CDR3 nucleotides are TGTGCTAGTGGTTTGGAGCTTCGTGAGCAGTTCTTC.

This clonotype occurred a few times. A much more abundant neighbour one base away suggests this may be a read error. The genes are TRBV10-3 and TRBJ1-2, with 8 bases fitting TRBD1. Germline values: CDR1 ENHRY, CDR2 SYGVKD. CDR3 length equals 13 residues. The V gene end was trimmed by 4 bases and the J gene end by 2 bases; junction bases not matched to a gene: 0. DNA for the CDR3: TGTGCCATCAGTGGACAGGGGAACTATGGCTACACCTTC. It codes for CAISGQGNYGYTF.

Concerning this clonotype itself: A read error may explain this, as a much larger clone is one base away. The chain employs TRBV20-1 and TRBJ2-2; the D gene is possibly TRBD2 (6 bases). CDR3 length: 13 residues. Per germline, CDR1 DFQATT and CDR2 SNEGSKA (reference sequence). DNA of the CDR3: TGCAGTGTTAGAGATAGCGGCGCCGGGGAGCTGTTTTTT. Protein sequence: CSVRDSGAGELFF.

This clonotype occurred many times. The chain recombines TRBV6-1 with TRBJ1-5, with D maybe TRBD1 (5 bases). Germline loops: CDR1 MNHNS, CDR2 SASEGT. V was cut by 7 bases and J by 2 bases, with 12 bases left in between. The CDR3 sequence is 14 residues long. CDR3 sequence (DNA): TGTGCCAGCACCATGGACACGGGCAATCAGCCCCAGCATTTT. This codes for CASTMDTGNQPQHF.

This clonotype was picked up many times. The rearrangement uses TRBV20-1 and TRBJ2-7; 9 bases agree with TRBD1. The CDR3 has 16 amino acids. Germline V gene data show CDR1 as DFQATT and CDR2 as SNEGSKA (reference sequence). V lost 3 bases to trimming and J lost 6 bases; unmatched junction nucleotides: 15. CDR3 in DNA: TGCAGTGCTAGTGTAGGGCTCCTGACAGGGGGAAGCGAGCAGTACTTC. Residues: CSASVGLLTGGSEQYF.

Many counts were recorded for this clonotype. The chain couples TRBV10-2 to TRBJ2-3; D call uncertain. The CDR3 contains 13 residues. Germline V gene lookup returns CDR1 WSHSY and CDR2 SAAADI. With 7 bases removed from V and 4 bases from J, the gap between germline ends came to 12 bases. In DNA, the CDR3 is TGCGCCAGCAATCGTCGTCGGGCAGATACGCAGTATTTT. It encodes CASNRRRADTQYF.

This clonotype has ten or more counts. The chain combines TRBV5-1 with TRBJ1-1; D might be TRBD1 (6 bases). The CDR3 is made up of 15 amino acids. Trimming stripped 4 bases from V and 3 bases from J, with 16 bases between. Germline lookup yields CDR1 SGHRS and CDR2 YFSETQ. The CDR3 DNA sequence: TGCGCCAGCAGCCCCGGTCACAGGGTCCACACTGAAGCTTTCTTT. This gives the protein CASSPGHRVHTEAFF. Using reference TRBV5-1 and TRBJ1-1 for the parts outside the CDR3, the full variable domain is KAGVTQTPRYLIKTRGQQVTLSCSPISGHRSVSWYQQTPGQGLQFLFEYFSETQRNKGNFPGRFSGRQFSNSRSEMNVSTLELGDSALYLCASSPGHRVHTEAFFGQGTRLTVV.

In its sample, this clonotype was seen many times. The chain recombines TRBV11-2 with TRBJ1-1; the D gene is possibly TRBD1 (5 bases). Trimming took off 5 bases at V and 3 bases at J, with 28 bases between the two ends. The CDR3 has 19 amino acids. The germline V gene has CDR1 SGHAT and CDR2 FQNNGV. The CDR3 nucleotides are TGTGCCAGCAGCCGTTTCCCCGGGACTGCCACTCCCGGGGACACTGAAGCTTTCTTT. Translation gives CASSRFPGTATPGDTEAFF. The complete variable domain, with remaining parts taken from reference TRBV11-2 and TRBJ1-1, reads EAGVAQSPRYKIIEKRQSVAFWCNPISGHATLYWYQQILGQGPKLLIQFQNNGVVDDSQLPKDRFSAERLKGVDSTLKIQPAKLEDSAVYLCASSRFPGTATPGDTEAFFGQGTRLTVV.

In its sample, this clonotype was seen many times. The rearrangement uses TRBV10-2 and TRBJ2-3, with TRBD2 identical over 8 bases. Unmatched junction bases numbered 9, after V lost 8 bases and J lost 5 bases. The CDR3 extends over 14 amino acids. CDR1 WSHSY and CDR2 SAAADI come from the germline V gene. CDR3 region: CASERGAGGDTQYF. For the CDR3, the DNA is TGCGCCAGCGAACGGGGGGCGGGAGGAGATACGCAGTATTTT.

The table lists this clonotype with many counts. V gene TRBV28 combines with J gene TRBJ2-2; D not resolved. Trimming took 2 bases from V and 4 from J, leaving 14 bases between them. CDR1 MDHEN and CDR2 SYDVKM come from the germline V gene. This CDR3 is built from 16 residues. The CDR3 protein is CASSLTLPSGTGELFF. The CDR3, as DNA: TGTGCCAGCAGTTTAACGTTGCCTTCGGGCACCGGGGAGCTGTTTTTT.

This clonotype was counted ten times or more. The chain recombines TRBV2 with TRBJ1-1, with D possibly being TRBD1 (6 bases). Germline lookup yields CDR1 SNHLY and CDR2 FYNNEI. There are 13 residues in the CDR3. The ends were cut back, 7 bases at V and 4 bases at J, with 13 bases in the middle. CDR3 region: CASKGGRVTEAFF. The CDR3 nucleotides are TGTGCCAGCAAAGGGGGGCGCGTCACTGAAGCTTTCTTT.

This clonotype was recorded many times. The chain has TRBV12-3 or TRBV12-4 and TRBJ2-3; possible D gene TRBD1, 5 bases. V gave up 3 bases and J gave up 0 bases, with 10 bases separating them. This CDR3 is 15 amino acids long. As DNA, the CDR3 is TGTGCCAGCAGTTTGGATGGGGCTAGCACAGATACGCAGTATTTT. Amino acid sequence: CASSLDGASTDTQYF.

In nucleotides, the CDR3 is TGTGCCAGCAGTTTACAGAGTCCGGATACGCAGTATTTT. The encoded protein is CASSLQSPDTQYF. The chain joins TRBV28 to TRBJ2-3; D is ambiguous. The CDR3 consists of 13 residues. With 2 bases removed from V and 6 bases from J, the gap between germline ends came to 9 bases. CDR1 MDHEN and CDR2 SYDVKM come from the germline V gene.

This clonotype was seen repeatedly, ten times or more. This rearrangement joins TRBV7-7 to TRBJ2-7; a possible D gene is TRBD2 (6 bases). The CDR3 loop spans 13 amino acids. From germline, CDR1 is SSHAT and CDR2 FNYEAQ (reference sequence). V was pared by 5 bases and J by 5 bases, with 13 bases between. CDR3 region: CASSRGIGNEQYF. The CDR3 DNA reads as TGTGCCAGCAGCCGGGGGATTGGTAACGAGCAGTACTTC.

This clonotype was seen more than once but under ten times. The chain carries TRBV11-2 and TRBJ1-4; D remains unclear. V was clipped by 0 bases and J by 8 bases, with 10 bases between them. This CDR3 has 14 amino acids. The germline V gene encodes CDR1 SGHAT and CDR2 FQNNGV. The CDR3: CASSLDRTGEKLFF. CDR3 nucleotide sequence: TGTGCCAGCAGCTTAGATAGGACGGGCGAAAAACTGTTTTTT.

The V and J genes are TRBV6-1 and TRBJ2-7, with D possibly being TRBD1 (6 bases). There are 15 residues in the CDR3. Germline V gene sequence: CDR1 MNHNS, CDR2 SASEGT. V was pared by 3 bases and J by 0 bases, with 12 bases between. The chain's CDR3 is CASSDPGHYSYEQYF. The CDR3 DNA reads as TGTGCCAGCAGTGACCCGGGACACTACTCCTACGAGCAGTACTTC.

This clonotype was counted many times. The gene calls are TRBV20-1 and TRBJ2-7; weak D call: TRBD1 (6 bases). The germline V and J ends were trimmed by 4 bases and 7 bases, with 14 bases remaining between them. CDR1 is DFQATT and CDR2 is SNEGSKA in the germline V gene (reference sequence). The CDR3 sequence is 12 residues long. The CDR3 DNA is TGCAGTGCTACTACGCAGGGGTTTGAGCAGTACGTC. Its translation is CSATTQGFEQYV.

The chain employs TRBV3-1 and TRBJ2-7; D is unresolved. The CDR3 covers 16 residues. V shed 3 bases and J shed 3 bases, with 18 bases lying between them. From germline, CDR1 is LGHDT and CDR2 YNNKEL (reference sequence). Here the CDR3 DNA reads TGTGCCAGCAGCCAGTCCTTCCTCCCTTCTATCTACGAGCAGTACTTC. This encodes CASSQSFLPSIYEQYF.

This clonotype was counted at least ten times. This sequence joins TRBV4-1 and TRBJ1-2; no clear D gene. This CDR3 comprises 11 residues. V was cut by 0 bases and J by 7 bases, with 3 bases left in between. Germline-derived CDR1 and CDR2 are MGHRA and YSYEKL. CDR3 in DNA: TGCGCCAGCAGCCAAGACTTTGGCTACACCTTC. It yields the protein CASSQDFGYTF.

This clonotype was seen many times. The rearrangement uses TRBV28 and TRBJ2-3, with 7 bases that match TRBD1. Germline V CDR1 and CDR2: MDHEN, SYDVKM. V shed 5 bases, J shed 1 base, and the junction held 6 bases outside the gene matches. The CDR3 sequence is 15 residues long. The CDR3 here is CASSGIGTGTDTQYF. The CDR3 coding sequence is TGTGCCAGCAGTGGTATCGGGACAGGCACAGATACGCAGTATTTT.

This clonotype is medium-sized by share. The chain has TRBV28 and TRBJ1-2, with TRBD1 matching 8 bases. This CDR3 region has 15 residues. Trimming removed 8 bases from V and 4 bases from J; junction bases left unmatched: 12. Germline-derived CDR1 and CDR2 are MDHEN and SYDVKM. The CDR3 coding sequence is TGTGCCAGCCACGAACCCAGGGGGCAGAGCTATGGCTACACCTTC. It yields the protein CASHEPRGQSYGYTF.